These 15 T cell receptor beta chains originate from one sample sequenced in a study of T cell responses to AZD1222 COVID-19 vaccine (dated by TCRdb to the early 2020s). The sample's time point, from its label and the paper: baseline before first vaccination. Library preparation employed the immunoSEQ multiplex PCR assay. Entries here come from immuneACCESS through TCRdb and include only in-frame sequences with V and J called. Some clones fail to appear in such tables; in the studies checked, an unresolved V gene covers under half of the shortfall, and the cause of the remainder is unknown. The sample data list about 150,000 clones, and over 75% of these were observed just once. In total, the top ten clones hold approximately 2% of the sample. The sample was peripheral blood, taken on day 0 of AZD1222 vaccination. These receptor sequences come from an adult in good health.

The gene calls are TRBV27 and TRBJ2-1; D not resolved. With 4 bases removed from V and 7 bases from J, the gap between germline ends came to 8 bases. CDR1 is MNHEY and CDR2 is SMNVEV in the germline V gene (reference sequence). The CDR3 runs to 12 residues. This CDR3 is CASSSGANEQFF. In nucleotides, the CDR3 is TGTGCCAGCAGTTCGGGTGCTAATGAGCAGTTCTTC.

This clone has just one count. The V gene is TRBV9, the J gene TRBJ2-1, with 13 positions matching TRBD2. The CDR3 contains 15 residues. Germline trimming cut 0 bases from V and 9 bases from J; bases unmatched to any gene: 3. Germline loops: CDR1 SGDLS, CDR2 YYNGEE. CDR3 bases: TGTGCCAGCAGCGTAGGGACTAGCGGGAGTTCTGAGCAGTTCTTC. Translated, it gives CASSVGTSGSSEQFF.

This clone was seen just once. This sequence joins TRBV7-9 and TRBJ2-7, with TRBD1 identical over 7 bases. The CDR3 sequence is 13 residues long. V lost 5 bases to trimming and J lost 4 bases; unmatched junction nucleotides: 5. Looked up from germline, CDR1 is SEHNR and CDR2 is FQNEAQ (reference sequence). The CDR3 sequence: CASSPPQGYEQYF. The CDR3 coding sequence is TGTGCCAGCAGCCCACCACAGGGGTACGAGCAGTACTTC.

The V and J genes are TRBV16 and TRBJ2-1; D is possibly TRBD2 (5 bases). Germline V gene lookup returns CDR1 KGHSY and CDR2 FQNENV. V lost 0 bases to trimming and J lost 8 bases, with 5 bases between them. The CDR3 sequence is 12 residues long. Here the CDR3 reads CASSQSGDEQFF. The CDR3 DNA is TGTGCCAGCAGCCAATCCGGGGATGAGCAGTTCTTC. Together with reference TRBV16 and TRBJ2-1, the CDR3 gives the full variable domain: GEEVAQTPKHLVRGEGQKAKLYCAPIKGHSYVFWYQQVLKNEFKFLISFQNENVFDETGMPKERFSAKCLPNSPCSLEIQATKLEDSAVYFCASSQSGDEQFFGPGTRLTVL.

The chain combines TRBV27 with TRBJ2-7; D is possibly TRBD1 (6 bases). Germline CDR1 and CDR2: MNHEY and SMNVEV (reference sequence). The V end was cut by 4 bases, the J end by 1 base, with 14 bases between. This CDR3 comprises 15 residues. This chain's CDR3 is CASSSQGRVSYEQYF. The CDR3 nucleotides read TGTGCCAGCAGTTCCCAGGGGCGTGTGTCCTACGAGCAGTACTTC.

This rearrangement joins TRBV5-4 to TRBJ2-1, with a weak D call TRBD2 (6 bases). The V and J ends lost 1 base and 4 bases respectively, with 18 bases between them. Looked up from germline, CDR1 is SGHNT and CDR2 is YYREEE (reference sequence). The CDR3 totals 17 residues. Here the CDR3 reads CASSLRSGPYLYNEQFF. CDR3 nucleotide sequence: TGTGCCAGCAGCTTGCGAAGCGGGCCATACCTTTACAATGAGCAGTTCTTC. The entire variable domain, with the rest obtained from reference TRBV5-4 and TRBJ2-1, is as follows: ETGVTQSPTHLIKTRGQQVTLRCSSQSGHNTVSWYQQALGQGPQFIFQYYREEENGRGNFPPRFSGLQFPNYSSELNVNALELDDSALYLCASSLRSGPYLYNEQFFGPGTRLTVL.

The V call is TRBV9, the J call TRBJ2-3, with 14 bases fitting TRBD2. Germline CDR1 and CDR2: SGDLS and YYNGEE. The CDR3 has 16 residues. The J segment lost 5 bases and the V segment lost 3 bases, leaving 5 bases of the junction unmatched. The CDR3 DNA is TGTGCCAGCAGCGAAGGACTAGCGGGAGGTTTAGATACGCAGTATTTT. It is translated as CASSEGLAGGLDTQYF.

Only one count was recorded for this clone. The rearrangement links TRBV28 to TRBJ2-7; 7 positions agree with TRBD2. The J segment lost 2 bases and the V segment lost 10 bases, leaving 11 bases of the junction unmatched. From germline, CDR1 is MDHEN and CDR2 SYDVKM. The CDR3 sequence is 14 residues long. The CDR3 sequence is CATSLSSGTYEQYF. The CDR3 DNA follows: TGTGCCACCTCGTTGTCTAGCGGTACCTACGAGCAGTACTTC.

The gene calls are TRBV6-6 and TRBJ1-2; D uncertain. Trimming left V 4 bases short and J 2 bases short, with 14 bases between. CDR3 length equals 15 residues. Germline CDR1 reads MNHNY; CDR2 reads SVGAGI (reference sequence). CDR3 sequence: CASSSLPAHNYGYTF. CDR3 DNA sequence: TGTGCCAGCAGTTCTCTCCCGGCACACAACTATGGCTACACCTTC.

V gene TRBV4-2 combines with J gene TRBJ1-6, with no clear D. The CDR3 extends over 13 amino acids. V lost 4 bases and J 5 bases, leaving 6 bases between the germline ends. Germline V gene sequence: CDR1 LGHNA, CDR2 YNFKEQ. The CDR3 region is CASSPGNNSPLHF. The CDR3 region has the DNA TGTGCCAGCAGCCCGGGAAATAATTCACCCCTCCACTTT.

This sequence joins TRBV7-9 and TRBJ2-7; TRBD2 matches at 12 bases. In germline, CDR1 is SEHNR, CDR2 FQNEAQ (reference sequence). V gave up 4 bases and J gave up 6 bases; unmatched junction bases: 4. There are 14 residues in the CDR3. The CDR3 is CASSSGLAGSEQYF. CDR3 nucleotide sequence: TGTGCCAGCAGCTCGGGACTAGCGGGTTCCGAGCAGTACTTC.

This chain connects TRBV28 to TRBJ1-5, with D hard to call. The CDR3 sequence is 14 residues long. Between the trimmed V and J ends, which lost 5 bases and 9 bases, there was a span of 17 bases. In germline, CDR1 is MDHEN, CDR2 SYDVKM. CDR3 in DNA: TGTGCCAGCAGTCCCCCATACGTAATCGGGCCCCAGCATTTT. Amino acids: CASSPPYVIGPQHF. Complete variable domain (other parts from reference TRBV28 and TRBJ1-5): DVKVTQSSRYLVKRTGEKVFLECVQDMDHENMFWYRQDPGLGLRLIYFSYDVKMKEKGDIPEGYSVSREKKERFSLILESASTNQTSMYLCASSPPYVIGPQHFGDGTRLSIL.

This chain uses TRBV6-2 or TRBV6-3 with TRBJ1-6; TRBD1 might be the D (6 bases). Trimming took 4 bases from V and 2 from J, leaving 18 bases between them. The CDR3 runs 18 residues. CDR1 and CDR2 from the germline V gene are MNHEY and SVGEGT. As DNA, the CDR3 is TGTGCCAGCAGTTTCCGGTCCAGGGGAAGCGCCTATAATTCACCCCTCCACTTT. This sequence encodes CASSFRSRGSAYNSPLHF.

The rearrangement uses TRBV6-2 or TRBV6-3 and TRBJ2-1; D unclear. V shed 5 bases and J shed 9 bases, with 11 bases lying between them. CDR3 length equals 12 residues. The V gene's germline CDR1 is MNHEY and CDR2 SVGEGT. The CDR3 spells CASSTFSSEQFF. The CDR3 coding sequence is TGTGCCAGCAGTACCTTTTCGAGTGAGCAGTTCTTC.

The chain recombines TRBV27 with TRBJ1-5, with D perhaps matching TRBD1 (5 bases). There are 15 residues in the CDR3. Germline V gene sequence: CDR1 MNHEY, CDR2 SMNVEV (reference sequence). Trimming removed 6 bases from V and 6 bases from J, with 18 bases in between. CDR3 in DNA: TGTGCCAGCAGACTCCTGGGAGGGGCAGCTCAGCCCCAGCATTTT. It translates to CASRLLGGAAQPQHF.